Following are 14 T cell receptor beta chains from one sample sequenced in a study of T cell repertoires in cytomegalovirus infection (dated by TCRdb to between 2018 and 2020). Antigens for these TCRs are unknown. TCRdb names Illumina HiSeq 1500 as the instrument used. The raw public reads went through TCRdb reprocessing: fastp at Q25, MiXCR clone calling, in-frame beta chains kept. One record per CDR3 amino acid sequence lists the most common genes and DNA. Across this sample there are some 7,600 distinct CDR3 sequences, with roughly 49% seen only once. The ten top clones hold over 60% of the sample. The material sequenced was PBMCs, sequenced either directly or after in vitro stimulation (not recorded which). The receptors were gathered from a human donor in good health (CMV status not recorded). Some clones in this sample may be carry-over from other donors' samples.

This sequence joins TRBV12-3 or TRBV12-4 and TRBJ2-1; D may be TRBD2 (6 bases). Trimming shortened V by 0 bases and J by 6 bases, and 15 bases separated the two germline ends. There are 16 residues in the CDR3. The CDR3 nucleotides read TGTGCCAGCAGTTTAGCCACTTACTGGAGGGTCAATGAGCAGTTCTTC. Its protein is CASSLATYWRVNEQFF.

Notes on this clonotype: Compared with germline, one end of the junction differs, possibly owing to a read error. This chain connects TRBV7-2 to TRBJ1-2; D may be TRBD1 (5 bases). The germline V gene encodes CDR1 SGHTA and CDR2 FQGNSA. This CDR3 is 19 amino acids long. The CDR3 DNA sequence: TGTGCCAGGAGCTTAGGGGACTTCACTCCGACATGGTTGGGTAGTGGCTACACCTTC. It yields the protein CARSLGDFTPTWLGSGYTF.

This clonotype was counted between two and nine times. This CDR3 reads CASSWGGPQHF. CDR3 nucleotide sequence: TGTGCCAGCAGTTGGGGGGGGCCCCAGCATTTT. The chain joins TRBV12-3 or TRBV12-4 to TRBJ1-5; D possibly corresponds to TRBD1 (5 bases). Deletions cut 4 bases from V and 9 bases from J, with 7 bases between. The CDR3 extends over 11 amino acids.

About this clonotype: The germline gene is not matched at one end of the junction; a read error may be the cause. The chain couples TRBV7-2 to TRBJ2-5; D is unresolved. CDR1 SGHTA and CDR2 FQGNSA come from the germline V gene. The CDR3 runs 16 residues. CDR3 in amino acids: CASSLGVRPTHETQSF. CDR3 DNA: TGTGCCAGCAGCTTGGGCGTGCGGCCAACCCACGAGACCCAGTCCTTC. The variable domain in full, completed from reference TRBV7-2 and TRBJ2-5, reads GAGVSQSPSNKVTEKGKDVELRCDPISGHTALYWYRQSLGQGLEFLIYFQGNSAPDKSGLPSDRFSAERTGGSVSTLTIQRTQQEDSAVYLCASSLGVRPTHETQSFGPGTRLLVL.

The chain carries TRBV6-5 and TRBJ2-7; 7 bases are a match to TRBD1. This CDR3 has 15 residues. Germline V lookup: CDR1 MNHEY, CDR2 SVGAGI. V lost 7 bases to trimming and J lost 0 bases; unmatched junction nucleotides: 9. In DNA, the CDR3 is TGTGCCAGCAAACTCGACAGGGCCAGCTCCTACGAGCAGTACTTC. This sequence encodes CASKLDRASSYEQYF.

The V and J genes are TRBV2 and TRBJ2-3; D perhaps matches TRBD1 (6 bases). Germline values: CDR1 SNHLY, CDR2 FYNNEI. The germline V and J ends were trimmed by 3 bases and 9 bases, with 16 bases remaining between them. The CDR3 runs to 14 residues. This CDR3 is CASSEGASPGTQYF. CDR3 nucleotide sequence: TGTGCCAGCAGTGAGGGGGCGAGCCCGGGGACGCAGTATTTT.

As for this clonotype: This CDR3 fails to terminate in the conserved phenylalanine or tryptophan, so it likely reflects a read error. This rearrangement joins TRBV5-5 to TRBJ2-1; tentatively, D is TRBD1 (6 bases). V was shortened by 6 bases and J by 7 bases, with 8 bases between the two germline ends. This CDR3 spans 11 amino acids. Germline loops: CDR1 SGHKS, CDR2 YYEKEE (reference sequence). The CDR3 region has the DNA TGTGCCAGCACCAGGGGTAATGAGCAGTTCTCC. It yields the protein CASTRGNEQFS.

The V gene is TRBV10-3, the J gene TRBJ1-5; a possible D gene is TRBD1 (6 bases). The V and J ends lost 0 bases and 12 bases respectively, with 33 bases between them. CDR3 size: 20 residues. Germline CDR1 reads ENHRY; CDR2 reads SYGVKD. DNA for the CDR3: TGTGCCATCAGTGAGTCGGAACAGGGTAGTGACGAGACTCTCACTCATCACCAGCATTTT. Translated, it gives CAISESEQGSDETLTHHQHF.

This clonotype was recorded at least ten times. CDR3 in DNA: TGTGCCAGCAGCACCGGGACAGGGGGCCGTCAGCCCCAGCATTTT. Its translation is CASSTGTGGRQPQHF. V gene TRBV7-2 combines with J gene TRBJ1-5; 12 bases match TRBD1. J lost 6 bases, V lost 5 bases, and 5 bases had no gene match. The CDR3 extends over 15 amino acids. CDR1 SGHTA and CDR2 FQGNSA come from the germline V gene.

The chain is built from TRBV7-2 and TRBJ2-3; a possible D gene is TRBD1 (5 bases). Germline lookup yields CDR1 SGHTA and CDR2 FQGNSA. The CDR3 loop spans 14 amino acids. The V gene lost 2 bases and the J gene lost 13 bases, with 19 bases spanning the gap. CDR3 DNA: TGTGCCAGCAGCTTACCGGACAAGATAGATGCGGAGTATTTT. Residues: CASSLPDKIDAEYF.

This clonotype showed up just once. Mismatch with germline at one junction end may stem from a read error. The CDR3 coding sequence is TGCGCCAGCAGTGACTACAAGGAGCCGTTCTTT. Amino acid sequence: CASSDYKEPFF. The chain combines TRBV10-2 with TRBJ2-1; D not certain. This CDR3 has 11 residues. CDR1 and CDR2 (germline): WSHSY, SAAADI.

Note on this clonotype: The junction does not match germline at one end; this may be a read error. The genes are TRBV6-5 and TRBJ1-2, with TRBD1 identical over 8 bases. CDR1 is MNHEY, CDR2 SVGAGI, per germline. The CDR3 is 15 amino acids. CDR3 sequence: CSTLLPGGGVYCYPF. The CDR3 nucleotides read TGTTCCACCCTCCTACCAGGGGGCGGCGTCTATTGCTACCCCTTC.

This clonotype occurred a few times. The chain is built from TRBV27 and TRBJ1-2; D unclear. V lost 5 bases to trimming and J lost 6 bases, with 16 bases between them. Germline lookup yields CDR1 MNHEY and CDR2 SMNVEV (reference sequence). The CDR3 has 14 amino acids. CDR3 amino acids: CASSKTAARDGYTF. The CDR3 bases are TGTGCCAGCAGTAAAACAGCCGCTAGGGATGGCTACACCTTC.

The genes are TRBV27 and TRBJ2-7; 8 bases fit TRBD2. J lost 12 bases, V lost 6 bases, and 16 bases had no gene match. Germline CDR1 reads MNHEY; CDR2 reads SMNVEV (reference sequence). This CDR3 comprises 14 residues. This CDR3 reads CASRFKAGGYERYF. In DNA, the CDR3 is TGTGCCAGCAGGTTTAAGGCGGGAGGCTACGAGAGGTACTTC.